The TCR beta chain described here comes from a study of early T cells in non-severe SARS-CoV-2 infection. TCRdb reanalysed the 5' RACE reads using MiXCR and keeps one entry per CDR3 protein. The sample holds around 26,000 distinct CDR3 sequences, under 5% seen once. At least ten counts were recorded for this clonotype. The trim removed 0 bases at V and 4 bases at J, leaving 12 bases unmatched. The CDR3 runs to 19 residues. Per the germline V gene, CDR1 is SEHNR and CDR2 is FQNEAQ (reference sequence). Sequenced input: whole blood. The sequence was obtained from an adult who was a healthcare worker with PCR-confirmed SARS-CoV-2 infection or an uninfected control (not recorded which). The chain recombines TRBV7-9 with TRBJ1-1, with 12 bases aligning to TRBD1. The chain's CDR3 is CASSLASGTGQGAGTEAFF. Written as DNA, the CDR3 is TGTGCCAGCAGCTTAGCCTCCGGGACGGGACAGGGGGCTGGCACTGAAGCTTTCTTT.